This TCR beta chain was recovered during a study of T cell repertoires in cytomegalovirus infection. Study-wide background: Public TCR beta signature analysis indicated the presence of both CMV infection and matching HLA type.

This clonotype showed up many times. The antigen is not known. The CDR3 runs to 14 residues. CDR1 SGHDN and CDR2 FVKESK come from the germline V gene. V dropped 4 bases and J dropped 5 bases, with 14 bases sitting between them. Whole-study findings and limits: People with CMV and the relevant HLA were identified by cumulative public TCR beta family frequency. HLA-C-restricted TCR beta clonotypes specific for CMV led the ex vivo response.

Each CDR3 protein is one row after TCRdb ran MiXCR on the reads. The top ten clones hold 1.5% to 2% of a sample with under 300,000 distinct CDR3 sequences, more than 9% of them seen once. V usage is TRBV14 and J usage is TRBJ1-1, with a tentative D call TRBD1 (5 bases). Input material: PBMCs. This TCR was recovered from a human donor in good health (CMV status not recorded). Some clones in this sample may be carry-over from other donors' samples. The CDR3 region has the DNA TGTGCCAGCAGCCGAGAGATGCAGGGAACTGAAGCTTTCTTT. The encoded protein is CASSREMQGTEAFF.